The rows below give T cell receptor beta chains drawn from one sample of a study of identical twins. Via MiXCR, TCRdb re-called the 5' RACE reads, giving one row per CDR3 protein. The sample holds approximately 300,000 distinct CDR3 sequences, roughly 9% seen once. The data also belong to a second study, concerning yellow fever vaccine responses in identical twins.

The sample comprised CD8+ T cells sorted from blood. All receptors come from a woman aged 18-35 years in good health. Both conserved end residues are part of each CDR3. The D gene is left open where the match is weak. Size tells how often a clone was seen (once, few, many) or the class of an expanded clone, and some rows leave it out.

clone size: few; V gene: TRBV3-1; CDR3 length: 13; D gene: .; J gene: TRBJ2-5; CDR3 DNA: TGTGCCAGCAACGCGAAGACCCAAGAGACCCAGTACTTC; CDR3 protein: CASNAKTQETQYF
clone size: .; V gene: TRBV11-2; CDR3 length: 18; D gene: TRBD2; J gene: TRBJ2-5; CDR3 DNA: TGTGCCAGCAGCTTAGAATACCCTAGCGGGACCCGGCAAGAGACCCAGTACTTC; CDR3 protein: CASSLEYPSGTRQETQYF
clone size: many; V gene: TRBV20-1; CDR3 length: 13; D gene: TRBD1; J gene: TRBJ2-7; CDR3 DNA: TGCAGTGCTTCATCCGGGACAGACTACGAGCAGTACTTC; CDR3 protein: CSASSGTDYEQYF
clone size: .; V gene: TRBV27; CDR3 length: 12; D gene: .; J gene: TRBJ2-7; CDR3 DNA: TGTGCCAGCAGTGGCCCAGGGGACGAGCAGTACTTC; CDR3 protein: CASSGPGDEQYF
clone size: few; V gene: TRBV7-8; CDR3 length: 16; D gene: TRBD2; J gene: TRBJ2-7; CDR3 DNA: TGTGCCAGCACCACGGGACTAGCGGGGGAGCAAGACGAGCAGTACTTC; CDR3 protein: CASTTGLAGEQDEQYF
clone size: many; V gene: TRBV4-3; CDR3 length: 14; D gene: TRBD1; J gene: TRBJ2-7; CDR3 DNA: TGCGCCAGCAGCCACCCGGACAGGGCCTACGAGCAGTACTTC; CDR3 protein: CASSHPDRAYEQYF
clone size: .; V gene: TRBV29-1; CDR3 length: 11; D gene: .; J gene: TRBJ2-1; CDR3 DNA: TGCAGCGTTCGCCAGGGTGATGAGCAGTTCTTC; CDR3 protein: CSVRQGDEQFF
clone size: few; V gene: TRBV6-1; CDR3 length: 15; D gene: .; J gene: TRBJ1-1; CDR3 DNA: TGTGCCAGCAGATCGCGAGGGGGGCTCGACACTGAAGCTTTCTTT; CDR3 protein: CASRSRGGLDTEAFF
clone size: many; V gene: TRBV7-9; CDR3 length: 15; D gene: .; J gene: TRBJ2-7; CDR3 DNA: TGTGCCAGCAGCCCATTACCACGCGTTAAGGACGAGCAGTACTTC; CDR3 protein: CASSPLPRVKDEQYF
clone size: .; V gene: TRBV15; CDR3 length: 11; D gene: .; J gene: TRBJ2-3; CDR3 DNA: TGTGCCACCAGCTGGGCAGATACGCAGTATTTT; CDR3 protein: CATSWADTQYF
clone size: .; V gene: TRBV30; CDR3 length: 13; D gene: TRBD1; J gene: TRBJ2-7; CDR3 DNA: TGTGCCTGGAGTGTGGGACAGGCCAACGAGCAGTACTTC; CDR3 protein: CAWSVGQANEQYF